This T cell receptor (beta chain) was identified in a study of neurological immune-mediated disorders. General study points: Multiple sclerosis, the disease with the least TCR clonal expansion, fell below healthy controls, whereas HTLV-1-associated myelopathy showed the most. Across subjects, no CDR3 amino acid sequence appeared in expanded clones of more than one subject, a finding that suggested private repertoires in all groups.

The time point: longitudinal time-point 3. This clonotype is medium-sized (0.01 to 0.1%) by share. Its target is not known. The germline V gene has CDR1 LNHNV and CDR2 YYDKDF (reference sequence). This CDR3 has 14 residues. V lost 0 bases and J 9 bases, leaving 14 bases between the germline ends. MiXCR was run by TCRdb on the 5' RACE reads, yielding one entry per CDR3 protein. Of fewer than 55,000 distinct CDR3 sequences in the sample, about 12% were seen once. This TCR came from a male donor with HTLV-1-associated myelopathy (HAM/TSP). This chain connects TRBV15 to TRBJ1-1; D unclear. Material: PBMCs. As DNA, the CDR3 is TGTGCCACCAGCAGAGATTTGATAAGTGTACAAGCTTTCTTT. Translating gives CATSRDLISVQAFF. The whole variable domain, filled in from reference TRBV15 and TRBJ1-1, reads DAMVIQNPRYQVTQFGKPVTLSCSQTLNHNVMYWYQQKSSQAPKLLFHYYDKDFNNEADTPDNFQSRRPNTSFCFLDIRSPGLGDTAMYLCATSRDLISVQAFFGQGTRLTVV.